This entry describes one TCR beta chain. Its antigen is unknown. This entry is derived from a study of beta chain features in type 1 diabetes. Whole-study results and caveats: Unsettled here was the matter of whether HLA type influences TCRB rearrangement. Shortening that was moderate but significant affected the TCRB CDR3s of Type 1 diabetes patients in all four CD4+ subsets. Researchers reported that naive, central memory and Treg TCRB repertoires appeared more similar in patients than in healthy donors.

Reverse transcription of all isolated RNA meant that expressed TCRB transcripts were sequenced. Using immunoSEQ multiplex PCR, the repertoire was profiled, and TCRdb retains in-frame clones only, with some absent. The sample has 250,000 to 300,000 clones; 7.5% to 9.5% are singletons. The TCR originated in a woman aged 18-29 years in good health. The sequenced sample consisted of central memory CD4+ T cells from blood.

Written as DNA, the CDR3 is TGCGCCAGCAGCACACAGGAGAACACTGAAGCTTTCTTT. As protein: CASSTQENTEAFF. The chain couples TRBV4-1 to TRBJ1-1; TRBD1 is a possible D gene (5 bases). CDR1 and CDR2 from the germline V gene are MGHRA and YSYEKL. V lost 5 bases and J lost 1, with 8 bases in between. The CDR3 has 13 amino acids.